This is a list of T cell receptor beta chains from one sample in a study of T cell responses to AZD1222 COVID-19 vaccine. Method: immunoSEQ multiplex PCR; TCRdb's copy keeps in-frame clones and lacks some. The table records 150,000 to 190,000 clones, less than 95% of them present only once. This specimen consisted of peripheral blood, obtained on day 0 of AZD1222 vaccination. The origin of the receptors is an adult in good health. The CDR3 runs from the conserved cysteine through the conserved F or W. Each record gives: clone size, V gene, D gene, J gene, CDR3 protein, CDR3 DNA. The D gene is left open where the match is weak. Clone size appears in some rows only: once, few, many, or a class for an expanded clone.

size: -
V: TRBV28
D: -
J: TRBJ1-2
CDR3: CASSLLRSDLDGYTF
DNA: TGTGCCAGCAGTTTACTAAGATCGGATCTTGATGGCTACACCTTC

size: -
V: TRBV28
D: -
J: TRBJ1-4
CDR3: CASSLSSGRERGKLFF
DNA: TGTGCCAGCAGTTTATCATCGGGGAGGGAACGAGGAAAACTGTTTTTT

size: -
V: TRBV29-1
D: -
J: TRBJ1-2
CDR3: CSVVRRGTGYTF
DNA: TGCAGCGTTGTACGCAGGGGTACTGGCTACACCTTC

size: -
V: TRBV7-3
D: -
J: TRBJ1-3
CDR3: CASSLSSGNTIYF
DNA: TGTGCCAGCAGCCTATCCTCTGGAAACACCATATATTTT

size: -
V: TRBV6-5
D: -
J: TRBJ1-2
CDR3: CASSNLGGFHGYTF
DNA: TGTGCCAGCAGTAACCTGGGGGGTTTTCATGGCTACACCTTC

size: -
V: TRBV27
D: -
J: TRBJ1-5
CDR3: CASSLFGSGSAQHF
DNA: TGTGCCAGCAGTTTATTCGGATCGGGATCAGCCCAGCATTTT

size: once
V: TRBV7-9
D: -
J: TRBJ1-1
CDR3: CASSLPPGTKNTEAFF
DNA: TGTGCCAGCAGCCTCCCCCCCGGGACAAAGAACACTGAAGCTTTCTTT

size: -
V: TRBV19
D: -
J: TRBJ1-2
CDR3: CASSTVGAYYGYTF
DNA: TGTGCCAGTAGTACGGTCGGGGCGTACTATGGCTACACCTTC

size: -
V: TRBV5-1
D: -
J: TRBJ1-1
CDR3: CASSSTSQGREAFF
DNA: TGCGCCAGCAGCTCAACCTCCCAGGGGCGGGAAGCTTTCTTT

size: -
V: TRBV6-2/TRBV6-3
D: -
J: TRBJ2-1
CDR3: CASSYNFVGLNNEQFF
DNA: TGTGCCAGCAGTTACAATTTTGTGGGATTGAACAATGAGCAGTTCTTC

size: once
V: TRBV2
D: TRBD1
J: TRBJ2-5
CDR3: CASRVTGEETQYF
DNA: TGTGCCAGCAGGGTAACAGGGGAGGAGACCCAGTACTTC

size: once
V: TRBV6-1
D: -
J: TRBJ1-6
CDR3: CASSEVDEGSYNSPLHF
DNA: TGTGCCAGCAGTGAAGTGGACGAGGGATCCTATAATTCACCCCTCCACTTT

size: -
V: TRBV9
D: -
J: TRBJ2-3
CDR3: CASSVANKRTDTQYF
DNA: TGTGCCAGCAGCGTAGCGAATAAACGCACAGATACGCAGTATTTT

size: -
V: TRBV4-3
D: TRBD2
J: TRBJ2-7
CDR3: CASSQGPVAGGPLESEQYF
DNA: TGCGCCAGCAGCCAAGGACCGGTAGCGGGAGGGCCTTTGGAGTCCGAGCAGTACTTC

size: -
V: TRBV19
D: -
J: TRBJ1-5
CDR3: CASSMTGFYPQPQHF
DNA: TGTGCCAGTAGTATGACAGGTTTCTATCCTCAGCCCCAGCATTTT

size: -
V: TRBV18
D: TRBD1
J: TRBJ2-2
CDR3: CASSPLQGARGELFF
DNA: TGTGCCAGCTCACCCCTTCAGGGGGCGCGCGGGGAGCTGTTTTTT